This T cell receptor (beta chain) was identified during a study of CD8+ T cells in alopecia areata. V lost 5 bases to trimming and J lost 13 bases, with 9 bases between them. Germline V CDR1 and CDR2: SGHVS, FQNEAQ. The CDR3 consists of 11 residues. Regarding treatment: oral pan-JAK inhibitor, 5-10 mg twice daily. There are a few counts of this clone. RNA, once extracted, was reverse transcribed into cDNA for use as the sequencing template. Produced via immunoSEQ multiplex PCR; TCRdb's table is partial and in-frame only. The table has about 210,000 clones, 50% to 75% seen once. The sequencing used CD4+ T cells sorted from blood, collected at week 4, from a patient treated with tofacitinib. This chain links TRBV7-8 with TRBJ1-6; D remains unclear. The sequence was obtained from a human donor with alopecia areata. CDR3 sequence reads: CASSPGSPLHF. CDR3 DNA sequence: TGTGCCAGCAGCCCTGGCTCCCCCCTCCACTTT.